The rows below give T cell receptor beta chains drawn from one sample of a study of radiotherapy plus CTLA-4 blockade in lung cancer. Method: immunoSEQ multiplex PCR; TCRdb's copy keeps in-frame clones and lacks some. The sample has 35,000 to 55,000 clones, about 74% seen once. The sample here was peripheral blood, taken from a patient treated with radiotherapy plus ipilimumab. The receptor source for this set is a human donor with non-small cell lung cancer whose response to radiotherapy plus ipilimumab could not be evaluated. Each CDR3 is given with its conserved first and last residue. A D gene is named only where the DNA matches it firmly. The listing skips clone size in some rows; elsewhere it reads once, few, many or a size class.

j_call: TRBJ1-1; clone_size: NA; cdr3_length: 14; d_call: NA; v_call: TRBV7-2; cdr3_nt: TGTGCCAGCAGCTTAACCCGCTCGGGGGCTGAAGCTTTCTTT; cdr3_aa: CASSLTRSGAEAFF
j_call: TRBJ2-1; clone_size: NA; cdr3_length: 14; d_call: TRBD2; v_call: TRBV29-1; cdr3_nt: TGCAGCGTGGTTGGGGGGGAGACCTACAATGAGCAGTTCTTC; cdr3_aa: CSVVGGETYNEQFF
j_call: TRBJ1-2; clone_size: NA; cdr3_length: 12; d_call: NA; v_call: TRBV29-1; cdr3_nt: TGCAGCGTTGCTAGTACAGGGAATGGCTACACCTTC; cdr3_aa: CSVASTGNGYTF
j_call: TRBJ1-5; clone_size: few; cdr3_length: 19; d_call: NA; v_call: TRBV7-9; cdr3_nt: TGTGCCAGCAGCTCGACAACATGGTGGCAGACGTATAGCAATCAGCCCCAGCATTTT; cdr3_aa: CASSSTTWWQTYSNQPQHF
j_call: TRBJ2-3; clone_size: NA; cdr3_length: 16; d_call: NA; v_call: TRBV9; cdr3_nt: TGTGCCAGCAGCGTTGACCTTCGGCGGGTTGGAGATACGCAGTATTTT; cdr3_aa: CASSVDLRRVGDTQYF
j_call: TRBJ2-3; clone_size: NA; cdr3_length: 15; d_call: TRBD2; v_call: TRBV10-2; cdr3_nt: TGCGCCAGCAGTGAGGGCCTAGCGGGACTCGATACGCAGTATTTT; cdr3_aa: CASSEGLAGLDTQYF
j_call: TRBJ2-2; clone_size: NA; cdr3_length: 18; d_call: TRBD2; v_call: TRBV4-1; cdr3_nt: TGCGCCAGCAGCGACTGGACTAGCGGGGGGGTTAACACCGGGGAGCTGTTTTTT; cdr3_aa: CASSDWTSGGVNTGELFF
j_call: TRBJ2-7; clone_size: NA; cdr3_length: 14; d_call: NA; v_call: TRBV18; cdr3_nt: TGTGCCAGCTCACCCCAAGGGGAACCCTACGAGCAGTACTTC; cdr3_aa: CASSPQGEPYEQYF
j_call: TRBJ2-4; clone_size: NA; cdr3_length: 14; d_call: NA; v_call: TRBV7-2; cdr3_nt: TGTGCCAGCAGCTTAATAACGAGCAAAAACATTCAGTACTTC; cdr3_aa: CASSLITSKNIQYF
j_call: TRBJ2-1; clone_size: NA; cdr3_length: 15; d_call: NA; v_call: TRBV7-2; cdr3_nt: TGTGCCAGCAGCCTATACAGGGATCTGTACAATGAGCAGTTCTTC; cdr3_aa: CASSLYRDLYNEQFF
j_call: TRBJ1-2; clone_size: NA; cdr3_length: 12; d_call: TRBD1; v_call: TRBV29-1; cdr3_nt: TGCAGCGTAGGTGGACAGGGTCGAGGCTACACCTTC; cdr3_aa: CSVGGQGRGYTF
j_call: TRBJ2-1; clone_size: NA; cdr3_length: 14; d_call: NA; v_call: TRBV7-6; cdr3_nt: TGTGCCAGCAGCTTAGCGGGAGCTTGGAATGAGCAGTTCTTC; cdr3_aa: CASSLAGAWNEQFF
j_call: TRBJ2-7; clone_size: NA; cdr3_length: 15; d_call: TRBD2; v_call: TRBV27; cdr3_nt: TGTGCCAGCAGCCTGACTAGCGGGATTAGTTACGAGCAGTACTTC; cdr3_aa: CASSLTSGISYEQYF
j_call: TRBJ2-7; clone_size: few; cdr3_length: 14; d_call: TRBD1; v_call: TRBV6-6; cdr3_nt: TGTGCCACCGAGGACAGGGGAGTAACCTACGAGCAGTACTTC; cdr3_aa: CATEDRGVTYEQYF
j_call: TRBJ2-7; clone_size: NA; cdr3_length: 15; d_call: TRBD1; v_call: TRBV27; cdr3_nt: TGTGCCAGCAGTTTACGGGGACAGGGATTCTACGAGCAGTACTTC; cdr3_aa: CASSLRGQGFYEQYF
j_call: TRBJ1-1; clone_size: few; cdr3_length: 15; d_call: NA; v_call: TRBV28; cdr3_nt: TGTGCCAGCAGTCCAGCTCGGGGATTCGGCACTGAAGCTTTCTTT; cdr3_aa: CASSPARGFGTEAFF
j_call: TRBJ1-2; clone_size: once; cdr3_length: 13; d_call: TRBD1; v_call: TRBV30; cdr3_nt: TGTGCCTGGAGTGTACACAACAGGGGAAAAAACACCTTC; cdr3_aa: CAWSVHNRGKNTF
j_call: TRBJ2-2; clone_size: NA; cdr3_length: 17; d_call: TRBD2; v_call: TRBV11-2; cdr3_nt: TGTGCCAGCACCCTGACTAGCGGGAGCTCGCACACCGGGGAGCTGTTTTTT; cdr3_aa: CASTLTSGSSHTGELFF
j_call: TRBJ2-1; clone_size: NA; cdr3_length: 13; d_call: NA; v_call: TRBV18; cdr3_nt: TGTGCCAGCTCACCGACTAGTCAGGGTGAGCAGTTCTTC; cdr3_aa: CASSPTSQGEQFF
j_call: TRBJ2-7; clone_size: NA; cdr3_length: 12; d_call: NA; v_call: TRBV29-1; cdr3_nt: TGCAGCGACGGGGACACACCCTACGAGCAGTACTTC; cdr3_aa: CSDGDTPYEQYF
j_call: TRBJ2-3; clone_size: few; cdr3_length: 16; d_call: TRBD2; v_call: TRBV30; cdr3_nt: TGTGCCTGGAGTGGGATAGGAGCGGGGAACACAGATACGCAGTATTTT; cdr3_aa: CAWSGIGAGNTDTQYF
j_call: TRBJ2-3; clone_size: once; cdr3_length: 13; d_call: NA; v_call: TRBV5-1; cdr3_nt: TGCGCCAGCAGCCTCGAGTTCACAGATACGCAGTATTTT; cdr3_aa: CASSLEFTDTQYF
j_call: TRBJ2-7; clone_size: NA; cdr3_length: 13; d_call: NA; v_call: TRBV6-5; cdr3_nt: TGTGCCAGCAGCCCGGGACTGGGTTGGGAGCAGTACTTC; cdr3_aa: CASSPGLGWEQYF
j_call: TRBJ1-2; clone_size: NA; cdr3_length: 13; d_call: NA; v_call: TRBV5-1; cdr3_nt: TGCGCCAGCAGCCCCGGGGTTCCGAATGGCTACACCTTC; cdr3_aa: CASSPGVPNGYTF
j_call: TRBJ2-7; clone_size: few; cdr3_length: 16; d_call: TRBD2; v_call: TRBV4-2; cdr3_nt: TGTGCCAGCAGCCAAGAGACTAGCGGGAACTCCTACGAGCAGTACTTC; cdr3_aa: CASSQETSGNSYEQYF
j_call: TRBJ2-2; clone_size: NA; cdr3_length: 16; d_call: TRBD2; v_call: TRBV30; cdr3_nt: TGTGCCTGGAGAGGGACGGGACTAGCGGGGGCCGGGGAGCTGTTTTTT; cdr3_aa: CAWRGTGLAGAGELFF
j_call: TRBJ2-3; clone_size: NA; cdr3_length: 16; d_call: TRBD1; v_call: TRBV5-1; cdr3_nt: TGCGCCAGCAGCTTGATGGGACAGGGTGCCGCAGATACGCAGTATTTT; cdr3_aa: CASSLMGQGAADTQYF
j_call: TRBJ2-5; clone_size: NA; cdr3_length: 10; d_call: NA; v_call: TRBV29-1; cdr3_nt: TGCAGCGTTGTCACAGTGACCCAGTACTTC; cdr3_aa: CSVVTVTQYF
j_call: TRBJ2-2; clone_size: NA; cdr3_length: 16; d_call: TRBD2; v_call: TRBV9; cdr3_nt: TGTGCCAGCAGCGTAGGACTAGCGGGGCTCACCGGGGAGCTGTTTTTT; cdr3_aa: CASSVGLAGLTGELFF
j_call: TRBJ2-7; clone_size: NA; cdr3_length: 14; d_call: TRBD1; v_call: TRBV18; cdr3_nt: TGTGCCAGCTCAAGCCTGGGACAGGCCCACGAGCAGTACTTC; cdr3_aa: CASSSLGQAHEQYF
j_call: TRBJ1-1; clone_size: NA; cdr3_length: 14; d_call: NA; v_call: TRBV6-1; cdr3_nt: TGTGCCAGCAGTGAGATTGTGGAGATTTCTGAAGCTTTCTTT; cdr3_aa: CASSEIVEISEAFF